These 29 T cell receptor beta chains share one sample of origin, sequenced in a study of OX40 agonist ivuxolimab in advanced cancers. The protocol was immunoSEQ multiplex PCR, while the TCRdb copy is restricted to in-frame clones and leaves out a portion. The sample shows 65,000 to 70,000 clones, about three quarters of them seen only once. Sequenced material: CD4+ or CD8+ T cells sorted from blood, taken in a trial of the OX40 agonist ivuxolimab. These receptors came from an adult with an advanced solid tumor such as melanoma, head and neck, liver or kidney cancer.

J is TRBJ2-7 and V is TRBV5-8; 8 bases line up with TRBD1. This CDR3 is 15 amino acids long. The junction had 2 bases not matched to a gene; V was cut back by 0 bases and J by 0 bases. Germline assignment: CDR1 SGHTS and CDR2 YDEGEE. CDR3: CASSLAGGGSYEQYF. The DNA for the CDR3 is TGTGCCAGCAGCTTGGCAGGGGGCGGCTCCTACGAGCAGTACTTC.

This clone was seen a few times. V and J are TRBV2 and TRBJ2-7; possibly TRBD1 for D (5 bases). Germline loops: CDR1 SNHLY, CDR2 FYNNEI. The V end was cut by 8 bases, the J end by 3 bases, with 11 bases between. CDR3 length equals 12 residues. The DNA of the CDR3 is TGTGCCAGCGGACGGACAATCTACGAGCAGTACTTC. Translation gives CASGRTIYEQYF.

The chain employs TRBV5-6 and TRBJ2-7; D gene unclear. The CDR3 totals 12 residues. V dropped 3 bases and J dropped 0 bases, with 4 bases sitting between them. Germline V gene sequence: CDR1 SGHDT, CDR2 YYEEEE. In DNA, the CDR3 is TGTGCCAGCAGCTCTAGCTCCTACGAGCAGTACTTC. Protein sequence: CASSSSSYEQYF.

The rearrangement uses TRBV5-5 and TRBJ2-7; TRBD1 aligns across 10 bases. V trimming: 1 base; J trimming: 7 bases; junction bases outside the gene matches: 2. The CDR3 has 13 amino acids. Germline V gene lookup returns CDR1 SGHKS and CDR2 YYEKEE (reference sequence). The chain's CDR3 is CASSLRTGGEQYF. The CDR3 DNA reads as TGTGCCAGCAGCTTGCGGACAGGGGGTGAGCAGTACTTC.

CDR3 sequence reads: CASSPIPGNSNYGYTF. The CDR3 coding sequence is TGCGCCAGCAGCCCTATTCCGGGGAACTCTAACTATGGCTACACCTTC. The V and J genes are TRBV5-1 and TRBJ1-2; D is unclear. Trimming took off 4 bases at V and 0 bases at J, with 16 bases between the two ends. The CDR3 runs 16 residues. Germline CDR1 reads SGHRS; CDR2 reads YFSETQ.

The rearrangement joins TRBV9 to TRBJ2-7; D possibly matches TRBD1 or TRBD2 (5 bases each). Deletions cut 3 bases from V and 7 bases from J, with 23 bases between. CDR1 is SGDLS and CDR2 is YYNGEE in the germline V gene. The CDR3 totals 16 residues. CDR3 sequence: CASSADGTAVQLEQYF. The CDR3 coding sequence is TGTGCCAGCAGCGCCGATGGGACCGCCGTCCAGTTGGAGCAGTACTTC.

This clone has only one observation. The chain is built from TRBV28 and TRBJ1-5; 8 nucleotides line up with TRBD1. Unmatched junction bases numbered 7, after V lost 5 bases and J lost 4 bases. CDR3 length: 15 amino acids. Looked up from germline, CDR1 is MDHEN and CDR2 is SYDVKM. The CDR3 DNA sequence: TGTGCCAGCAGTACCCCGACAGGGGATAATCAGCCCCAGCATTTT. This sequence encodes CASSTPTGDNQPQHF.

This chain joins TRBV9 and TRBJ1-3; D might be TRBD1 (5 bases). Germline CDR1 is SGDLS and CDR2 is YYNGEE. The CDR3 has 17 amino acids. Between the trimmed V and J ends, which lost 1 base and 2 bases, there was a span of 16 bases. CDR3 in DNA: TGTGCCAGCAGCGTATGGGGGACCCCTTCGGCTGGAAACACCATATATTTT. Its translation is CASSVWGTPSAGNTIYF.

This clone is a singleton in its sample. The chain joins TRBV6-1 to TRBJ1-4, with 9 bases lining up with TRBD1. The CDR3 covers 14 residues. CDR1 MNHNS and CDR2 SASEGT come from the germline V gene. V trimming: 7 bases; J trimming: 6 bases; junction bases outside the gene matches: 6. In DNA, the CDR3 is TGTGCCAGCATACGACAGGGGGGGGATGAAAAACTGTTTTTT. It codes for CASIRQGGDEKLFF.

A remark on this clone: Mismatch with germline at one junction end may stem from a read error. As DNA, the CDR3 is TGTGCCAGCAGGGAAGGGGAGGCGAAAGAAAAACTGTTTTTT. It codes for CASREGEAKEKLFF. This chain connects TRBV2 to TRBJ1-4; tentatively, D is TRBD1 (5 bases). The CDR3 has 14 amino acids. Germline lookup yields CDR1 SNHLY and CDR2 FYNNEI.

This chain links TRBV5-1 with TRBJ2-7; 13 positions agree with TRBD2. Per the germline V gene, CDR1 is SGHRS and CDR2 is YFSETQ. The CDR3 consists of 17 residues. The V segment lost 3 bases and the J segment 5 bases; nucleotides outside the gene matches: 11. This CDR3 reads CASSSVSGTSGNHEQYF. The CDR3 DNA reads as TGCGCCAGCAGCTCGGTCTCGGGGACTAGCGGGAACCACGAGCAGTACTTC.

The chain has TRBV18 and TRBJ2-4; 10 nucleotides line up with TRBD2. Germline CDR1 reads KGHSH; CDR2 reads LQKENI. Germline trimming cut 0 bases from V and 12 bases from J; bases unmatched to any gene: 5. The CDR3 is 14 amino acids. CDR3 protein: CASSPPLTSGNQYF. CDR3 bases: TGTGCCAGCTCACCACCTTTAACTAGCGGGAATCAGTACTTC.

By share, this clone counts as medium-sized (0.01 to 0.1%). The chain has TRBV7-9 and TRBJ1-1; 10 bases agree with TRBD1. This CDR3 comprises 13 residues. CDR1 SEHNR and CDR2 FQNEAQ come from the germline V gene (reference sequence). V was clipped by 3 bases and J by 6 bases; unmatched bases: 1. The CDR3 sequence is CASSFGQGAEAFF. CDR3 in DNA: TGTGCCAGCAGCTTTGGACAGGGGGCTGAAGCTTTCTTT.

The V gene is TRBV7-6, the J gene TRBJ1-1; D is possibly TRBD1 (6 bases). Germline V lookup: CDR1 SGHVS, CDR2 FNYEAQ. V shed 6 bases and J shed 4 bases, with 12 bases lying between them. The CDR3 contains 13 residues. The CDR3 spells CASREGGTTEAFF. For the CDR3, the DNA is TGTGCCAGCAGAGAGGGGGGTACCACTGAAGCTTTCTTT. The variable domain in full, with the rest retrieved from reference TRBV7-6 and TRBJ1-1, is GAGVSQSPRYKVTKRGQDVALRCDPISGHVSLYWYRQALGQGPEFLTYFNYEAQQDKSGLPNDRFSAERPEGSISTLTIQRTEQRDSAMYRCASREGGTTEAFFGQGTRLTVV.

This chain connects TRBV5-6 to TRBJ2-5; TRBD1 might be the D (6 bases). V lost 2 bases, J lost 7 bases, and 6 bases lay in between. The germline V gene has CDR1 SGHDT and CDR2 YYEEEE. This CDR3 is 11 amino acids long. The CDR3 bases are TGTGCCAGCAGCTTACAGGGGACCCAGTACTTC. Protein: CASSLQGTQYF.

This clone was counted only a few times. The chain joins TRBV7-9 to TRBJ2-6, with D tentatively TRBD2 (5 bases). Germline values: CDR1 SEHNR, CDR2 FQNEAQ (reference sequence). This CDR3 spans 15 amino acids. Trimming removed 5 bases from V and 3 bases from J, with 11 bases in between. In DNA form, the CDR3 reads TGTGCCAGCAGCCGAGGTGGGAGTGGGGCCAACGTCCTGACTTTC. It codes for CASSRGGSGANVLTF.

The V gene is TRBV11-3, the J gene TRBJ1-1, with 9 bases fitting TRBD1. In germline, CDR1 is SGHNT, CDR2 YENEEA. This CDR3 contains 13 residues. Trimming took 5 bases from V and 10 from J; bases not matched to a gene: 8. The CDR3 protein is CASSTGTGRVAFF. The CDR3 DNA follows: TGTGCCAGCAGCACGGGGACAGGGAGAGTAGCTTTCTTT.

The V call is TRBV30, the J call TRBJ1-5; 8 bases are a match to TRBD1. The CDR3 runs 14 residues. Trimming took 5 bases from V and 0 from J; bases not matched to a gene: 3. Per the germline V gene, CDR1 is GTSNPN and CDR2 is SVGIG (reference sequence). CDR3 amino acids: CAWGQGYSNQPQHF. CDR3 in DNA: TGTGCCTGGGGACAGGGCTATAGCAATCAGCCCCAGCATTTT.

V and J are TRBV6-1 and TRBJ1-1; unclear D gene. Trimming shortened V by 8 bases and J by 1 base, and 11 bases separated the two germline ends. Germline V gives CDR1 MNHNS, CDR2 SASEGT. This CDR3 has 13 amino acids. The CDR3 bases are TGTGCCAGCTCGCTCACAGAGAACACTGAAGCTTTCTTT. Amino acid sequence: CASSLTENTEAFF.

The V call is TRBV5-5, the J call TRBJ2-6; the D gene could be TRBD1 or TRBD2 (5 bases each). The CDR3 has 16 amino acids. The germline V gene has CDR1 SGHKS and CDR2 YYEKEE (reference sequence). Trimming left V 4 bases short and J 1 base short, with 12 bases between. In DNA, the CDR3 is TGTGCCAGCAGCCCGGGACGGTCTTCTGGGGCCAACGTCCTGACTTTC. As protein: CASSPGRSSGANVLTF.

By share, this clone ranks as medium-sized (0.01 to 0.1%). CDR3 in amino acids: CASSYSGNNQPQHF. The CDR3 DNA reads TGTGCCAGCAGTTACTCGGGGAATAATCAGCCCCAGCATTTT. The chain joins TRBV6-6 to TRBJ1-5; D uncertain. The CDR3 is 14 amino acids. V lost 0 bases and J 4 bases, leaving 7 bases between the germline ends. CDR1 and CDR2 (germline): MNHNY, SVGAGI (reference sequence).

About this clone: The germline gene is not matched at one end of the junction; a read error may be the cause. The V gene is TRBV30, the J gene TRBJ2-2; D is ambiguous. This CDR3 is built from 14 residues. Germline CDR1 is GTSNPN and CDR2 is SVGIG (reference sequence). CDR3 DNA: TGTGCCTGTAGTGGCGGAGTGAACACCGGGGAGCTGTTTTTT. Translated: CACSGGVNTGELFF.

This chain links TRBV13 with TRBJ1-4; D is perhaps TRBD1 (6 bases). Trimming shortened V by 0 bases and J by 8 bases, and 10 bases separated the two germline ends. This CDR3 is built from 14 residues. Looked up from germline, CDR1 is PRHDT and CDR2 is FYEKMQ (reference sequence). Written as DNA, the CDR3 is TGTGCCAGCAGCTTAGGTCAGGGGCGGGAAAAACTGTTTTTT. It is translated as CASSLGQGREKLFF.

The chain combines TRBV18 with TRBJ1-2, with D uncertain. CDR3 length: 15 residues. Germline CDR1 and CDR2: KGHSH and LQKENI. V dropped 2 bases and J dropped 3 bases, with 13 bases sitting between them. For the CDR3, the DNA is TGTGCCAGCTCACCAATGACCGGGGATCACTATGGCTACACCTTC. This translates into CASSPMTGDHYGYTF.

This clone was observed many times. This chain uses TRBV27 with TRBJ2-3, with D perhaps TRBD2 (5 bases). Deletions cut 0 bases from V and 2 bases from J, with 6 bases between. From germline, CDR1 is MNHEY and CDR2 SMNVEV (reference sequence). There are 14 residues in the CDR3. The CDR3, as DNA: TGTGCCAGCAGTTTATCAGCGGCCACAGATACGCAGTATTTT. Translation gives CASSLSAATDTQYF.

The rearrangement joins TRBV19 to TRBJ1-1; 7 nucleotides match TRBD1. V lost 7 bases and J lost 4; bases outside the gene matches: 12. Germline CDR1 LNHDA, CDR2 SQIVND (reference sequence). The CDR3 covers 15 residues. In DNA form, the CDR3 reads TGTGCCAGTATAACCTCGGGGACAGTTGGCACTGAAGCTTTCTTT. Encoded protein: CASITSGTVGTEAFF.

The CDR3: CASSLFPDGGELFF. CDR3 nucleotides: TGTGCCAGCAGCTTATTTCCTGACGGCGGGGAGCTGTTTTTT. The chain links TRBV7-8 to TRBJ2-2; the D is unclear. The germline gives CDR1 SGHVS, CDR2 FQNEAQ. The CDR3 is 14 amino acids. V lost 2 bases, J lost 7 bases, and 11 bases lay in between.

This clone was seen a single time. The chain combines TRBV7-2 with TRBJ2-7; D may be TRBD1 (6 bases). Trimming took 6 bases from V and 5 from J, leaving 14 bases between them. Germline V CDR1 and CDR2: SGHTA, FQGNSA. The CDR3 length is 13 residues. The CDR3 DNA reads TGTGCCAGCAGTTCTCATTACAGGGACGAGCAGTACTTC. Translated: CASSSHYRDEQYF.

This clone was seen a handful of times. The chain joins TRBV5-1 to TRBJ1-1; D is unclear. The CDR3 covers 15 residues. CDR1 SGHRS and CDR2 YFSETQ come from the germline V gene. Trimming took off 3 bases at V and 4 bases at J, with 16 bases between the two ends. As DNA, the CDR3 is TGCGCCAGCAGCTCCGGGGAGGGAGCGGTCACTGAAGCTTTCTTT. Its protein is CASSSGEGAVTEAFF.